This TCR beta chain was found in a study of blood T cell repertoires in COVID-19. Using immunoSEQ multiplex PCR, the repertoire was profiled, and TCRdb retains in-frame clones only, with some absent. The data hold almost 200,000 clones, with roughly 90% observed a single time. The V and J ends lost 0 bases and 8 bases respectively, with 13 bases between them. The CDR3 is 15 amino acids. Germline values: CDR1 MNHNS, CDR2 SASEGT. The rearrangement links TRBV6-1 to TRBJ2-2; TRBD1 is a possible D gene (5 bases). The source material was PBMCs or T cells enriched from blood (not recorded which). The sequence came from a woman between 18 and 29 years old who had recovered from COVID-19. The CDR3 DNA follows: TGTGCCAGCAGTGAAGCGGGGCGTGGGGTAGGGGAGCTGTTTTTT. Protein: CASSEAGRGVGELFF.